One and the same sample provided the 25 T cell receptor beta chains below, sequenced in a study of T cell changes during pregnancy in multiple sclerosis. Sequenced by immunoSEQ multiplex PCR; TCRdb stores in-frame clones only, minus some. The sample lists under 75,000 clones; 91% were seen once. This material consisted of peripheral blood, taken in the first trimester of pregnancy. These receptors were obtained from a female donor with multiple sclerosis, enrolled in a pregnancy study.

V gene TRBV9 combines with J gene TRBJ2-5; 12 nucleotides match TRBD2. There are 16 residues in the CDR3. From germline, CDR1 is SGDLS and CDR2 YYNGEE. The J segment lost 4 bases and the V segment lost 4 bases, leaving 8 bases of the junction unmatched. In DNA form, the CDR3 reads TGTGCCAGCAGCCTCGGGACTAGCGGGTATCTAGAGACCCAGTACTTC. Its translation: CASSLGTSGYLETQYF.

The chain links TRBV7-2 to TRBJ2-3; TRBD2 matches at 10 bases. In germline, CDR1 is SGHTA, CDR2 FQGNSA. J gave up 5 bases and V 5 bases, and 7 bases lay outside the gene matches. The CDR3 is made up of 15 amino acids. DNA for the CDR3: TGTGCCAGCAGCCGAGCGGGAGGGCCACAAGATACGCAGTATTTT. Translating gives CASSRAGGPQDTQYF.

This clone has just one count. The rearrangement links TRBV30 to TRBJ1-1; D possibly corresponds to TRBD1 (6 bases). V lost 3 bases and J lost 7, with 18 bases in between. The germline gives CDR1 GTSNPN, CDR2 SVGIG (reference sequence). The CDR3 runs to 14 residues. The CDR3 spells CAWSVGGGRGEAFF. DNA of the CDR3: TGTGCCTGGAGCGTAGGCGGGGGCAGGGGTGAAGCTTTCTTT. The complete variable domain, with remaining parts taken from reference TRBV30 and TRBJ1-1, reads SQTIHQWPATLVQPVGSPLSLECTVEGTSNPNLYWYRQAAGRGLQLLFYSVGIGQISSEVPQNLSASRPQDRQFILSSKKLLLSDSGFYLCAWSVGGGRGEAFFGQGTRLTVV.

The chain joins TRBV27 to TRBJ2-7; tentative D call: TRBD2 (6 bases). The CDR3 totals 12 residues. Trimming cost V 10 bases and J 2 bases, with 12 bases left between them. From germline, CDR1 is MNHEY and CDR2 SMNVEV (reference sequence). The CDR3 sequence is CATGTWAYEQYF. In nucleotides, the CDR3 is TGTGCCACCGGGACTTGGGCCTACGAGCAGTACTTC.

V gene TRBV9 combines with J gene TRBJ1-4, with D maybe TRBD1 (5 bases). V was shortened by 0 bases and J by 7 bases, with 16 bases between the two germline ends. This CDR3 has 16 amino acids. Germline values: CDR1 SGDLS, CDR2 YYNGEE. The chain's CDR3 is CASSVAGGEVGEKLFF. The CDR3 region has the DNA TGTGCCAGCAGCGTAGCCGGAGGGGAAGTAGGTGAAAAACTGTTTTTT.

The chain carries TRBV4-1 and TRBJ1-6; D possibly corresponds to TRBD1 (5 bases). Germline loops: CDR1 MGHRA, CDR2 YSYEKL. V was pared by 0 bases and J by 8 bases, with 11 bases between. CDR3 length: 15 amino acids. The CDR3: CASSQDLGPDSPLHF. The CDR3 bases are TGCGCCAGCAGCCAAGATCTGGGGCCAGATTCACCCCTCCACTTT.

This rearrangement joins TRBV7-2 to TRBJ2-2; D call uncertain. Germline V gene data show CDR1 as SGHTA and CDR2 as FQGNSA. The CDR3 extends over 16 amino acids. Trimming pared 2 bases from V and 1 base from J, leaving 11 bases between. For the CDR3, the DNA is TGTGCCAGCAGCTTATCTTCCTCCCTGAACACCGGGGAGCTGTTTTTT. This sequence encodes CASSLSSSLNTGELFF. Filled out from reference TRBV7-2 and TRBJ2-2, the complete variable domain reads GAGVSQSPSNKVTEKGKDVELRCDPISGHTALYWYRQSLGQGLEFLIYFQGNSAPDKSGLPSDRFSAERTGGSVSTLTIQRTQQEDSAVYLCASSLSSSLNTGELFFGEGSRLTVL.

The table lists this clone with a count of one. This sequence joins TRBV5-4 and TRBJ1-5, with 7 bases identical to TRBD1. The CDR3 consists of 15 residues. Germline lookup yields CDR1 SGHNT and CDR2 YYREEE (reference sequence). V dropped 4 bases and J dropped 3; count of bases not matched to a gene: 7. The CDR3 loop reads CASSVGTDPNQPQHF. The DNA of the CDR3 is TGTGCCAGCAGCGTCGGGACAGATCCCAATCAGCCCCAGCATTTT.

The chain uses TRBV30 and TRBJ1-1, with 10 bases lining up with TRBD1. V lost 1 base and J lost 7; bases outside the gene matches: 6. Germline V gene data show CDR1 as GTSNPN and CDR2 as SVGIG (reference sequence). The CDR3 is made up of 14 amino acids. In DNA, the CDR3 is TGTGCCTGGAGTGAGGGGACAGGGGAGGATGAAGCTTTCTTT. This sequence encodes CAWSEGTGEDEAFF.

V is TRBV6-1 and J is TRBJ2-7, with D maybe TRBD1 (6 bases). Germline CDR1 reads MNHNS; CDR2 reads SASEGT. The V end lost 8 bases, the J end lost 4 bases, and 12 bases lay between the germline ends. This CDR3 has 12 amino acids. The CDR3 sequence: CASGGTFYEQYF. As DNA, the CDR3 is TGTGCCAGCGGGGGCACCTTTTACGAGCAGTACTTC.

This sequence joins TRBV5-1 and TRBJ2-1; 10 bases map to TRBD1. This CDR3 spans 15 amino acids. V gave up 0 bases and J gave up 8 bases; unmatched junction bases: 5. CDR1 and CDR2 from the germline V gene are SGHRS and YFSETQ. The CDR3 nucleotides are TGCGCCAGCAGCTTGGCCGGGACAGGGGCCCATGAGCAGTTCTTC. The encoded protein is CASSLAGTGAHEQFF.

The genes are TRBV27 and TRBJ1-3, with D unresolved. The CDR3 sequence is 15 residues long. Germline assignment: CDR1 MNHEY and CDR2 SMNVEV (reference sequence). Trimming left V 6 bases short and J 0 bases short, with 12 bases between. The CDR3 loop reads CASRPDWSSGNTIYF. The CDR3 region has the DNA TGTGCCAGCAGACCGGACTGGAGCTCTGGAAACACCATATATTTT.

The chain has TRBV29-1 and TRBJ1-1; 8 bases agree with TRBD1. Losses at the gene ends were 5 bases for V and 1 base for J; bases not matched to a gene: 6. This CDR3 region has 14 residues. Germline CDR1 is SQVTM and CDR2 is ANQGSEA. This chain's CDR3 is CSVWDRTENTEAFF. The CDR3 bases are TGCAGCGTTTGGGACAGGACCGAGAACACTGAAGCTTTCTTT.

In DNA form, the CDR3 reads TGTGCCAGCAGCTTAGATGAGGGTAGCAATCAGCCCCAGCATTTT. Its translation is CASSLDEGSNQPQHF. The rearrangement joins TRBV7-6 to TRBJ1-5; no firm D call. The germline V and J ends were trimmed by 1 base and 0 bases, with 7 bases remaining between them. Germline V gene sequence: CDR1 SGHVS, CDR2 FNYEAQ. CDR3 length: 15 residues.

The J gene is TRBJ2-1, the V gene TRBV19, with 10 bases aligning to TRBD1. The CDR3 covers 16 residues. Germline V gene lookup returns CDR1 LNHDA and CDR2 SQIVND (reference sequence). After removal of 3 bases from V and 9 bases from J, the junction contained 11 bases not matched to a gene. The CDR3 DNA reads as TGTGCCAGTAGTATTCAAGAGGGGACAGGGGCAGGTGAGCAGTTCTTC. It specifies CASSIQEGTGAGEQFF. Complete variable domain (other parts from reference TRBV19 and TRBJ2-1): DGGITQSPKYLFRKEGQNVTLSCEQNLNHDAMYWYRQDPGQGLRLIYYSQIVNDFQKGDIAEGYSVSREKKESFPLTVTSAQKNPTAFYLCASSIQEGTGAGEQFFGPGTRLTVL.

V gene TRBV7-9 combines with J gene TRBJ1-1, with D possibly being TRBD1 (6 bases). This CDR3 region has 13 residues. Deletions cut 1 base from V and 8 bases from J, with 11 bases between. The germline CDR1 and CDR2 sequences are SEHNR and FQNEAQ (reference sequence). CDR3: CASSLGAGAEAFF. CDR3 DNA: TGTGCCAGCAGCTTAGGAGCAGGGGCCGAAGCTTTCTTT.

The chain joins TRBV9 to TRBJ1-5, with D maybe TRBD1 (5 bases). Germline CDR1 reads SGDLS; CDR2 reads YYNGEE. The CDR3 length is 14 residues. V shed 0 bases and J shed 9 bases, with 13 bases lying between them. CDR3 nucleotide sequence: TGTGCCAGCAGCGTAGACGGGGGGGGAGGGCCCCAGCATTTT. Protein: CASSVDGGGGPQHF.

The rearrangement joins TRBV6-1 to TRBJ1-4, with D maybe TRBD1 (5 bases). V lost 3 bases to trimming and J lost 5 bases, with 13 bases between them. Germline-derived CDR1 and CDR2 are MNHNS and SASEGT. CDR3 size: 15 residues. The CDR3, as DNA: TGTGCCAGCAGTGAGTTTTGGGGCGTAAATGAAAAACTGTTTTTT. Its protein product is CASSEFWGVNEKLFF.

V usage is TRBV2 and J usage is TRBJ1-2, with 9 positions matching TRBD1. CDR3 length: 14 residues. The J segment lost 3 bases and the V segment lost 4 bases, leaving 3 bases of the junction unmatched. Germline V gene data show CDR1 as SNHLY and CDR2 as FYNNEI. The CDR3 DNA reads TGTGCCAGCAGTGCTCGGACAGGGGACTATGGCTACACCTTC. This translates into CASSARTGDYGYTF.

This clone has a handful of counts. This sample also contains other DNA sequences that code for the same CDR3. CDR3 bases: TGTGCCAGCAGCTTGGGGGGGGATCAGCCCCAGCATTTT. Protein: CASSLGGDQPQHF. The V gene is TRBV11-2, the J gene TRBJ1-5; possible D gene TRBD1, 5 bases. The CDR3 is 13 amino acids. Per the germline V gene, CDR1 is SGHAT and CDR2 is FQNNGV. V shed 3 bases and J shed 5 bases, with 8 bases lying between them.

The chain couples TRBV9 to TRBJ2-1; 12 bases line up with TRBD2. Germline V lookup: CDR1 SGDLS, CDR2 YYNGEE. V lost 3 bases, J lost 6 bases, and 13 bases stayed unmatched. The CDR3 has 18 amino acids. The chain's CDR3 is CASSALPLAGGSVNEQFF. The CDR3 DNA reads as TGTGCCAGCAGCGCCCTGCCACTAGCGGGAGGTAGTGTCAATGAGCAGTTCTTC.

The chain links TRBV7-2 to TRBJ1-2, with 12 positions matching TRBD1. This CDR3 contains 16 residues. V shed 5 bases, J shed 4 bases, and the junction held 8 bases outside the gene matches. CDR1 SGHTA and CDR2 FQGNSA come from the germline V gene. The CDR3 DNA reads TGTGCCAGCAGCCGGGACAGGGGGCTTACTGGCTATGGCTACACCTTC. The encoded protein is CASSRDRGLTGYGYTF.

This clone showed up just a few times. The CDR3 bases are TGCAGCGTTGAACACCGGGACAGACCCAACACTGAAGCTTTCTTT. Its protein is CSVEHRDRPNTEAFF. The rearrangement joins TRBV29-1 to TRBJ1-1; 7 nucleotides agree with TRBD1. The CDR3 spans 15 residues. V dropped 2 bases and J dropped 2; count of bases not matched to a gene: 8. Germline-derived CDR1 and CDR2 are SQVTM and ANQGSEA.

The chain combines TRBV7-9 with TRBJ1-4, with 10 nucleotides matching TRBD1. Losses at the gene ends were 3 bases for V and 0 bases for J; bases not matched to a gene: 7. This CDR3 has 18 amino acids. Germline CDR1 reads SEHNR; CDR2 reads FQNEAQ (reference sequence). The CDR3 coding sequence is TGTGCCAGCAGCTTCGGAGACAGGGGGCCCTCAACTAATGAAAAACTGTTTTTT. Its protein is CASSFGDRGPSTNEKLFF. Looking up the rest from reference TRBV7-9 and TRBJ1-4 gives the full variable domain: DTGVSQNPRHKITKRGQNVTFRCDPISEHNRLYWYRQTLGQGPEFLTYFQNEAQLEKSRLLSDRFSAERPKGSFSTLEIQRTEQGDSAMYLCASSFGDRGPSTNEKLFFGSGTQLSVL.

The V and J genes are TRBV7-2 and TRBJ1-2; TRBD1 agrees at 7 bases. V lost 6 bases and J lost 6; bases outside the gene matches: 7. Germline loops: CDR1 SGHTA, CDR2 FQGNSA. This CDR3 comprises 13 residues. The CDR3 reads CASRSGQWDGYTF. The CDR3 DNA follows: TGTGCCAGCAGATCGGGACAGTGGGATGGCTACACCTTC.